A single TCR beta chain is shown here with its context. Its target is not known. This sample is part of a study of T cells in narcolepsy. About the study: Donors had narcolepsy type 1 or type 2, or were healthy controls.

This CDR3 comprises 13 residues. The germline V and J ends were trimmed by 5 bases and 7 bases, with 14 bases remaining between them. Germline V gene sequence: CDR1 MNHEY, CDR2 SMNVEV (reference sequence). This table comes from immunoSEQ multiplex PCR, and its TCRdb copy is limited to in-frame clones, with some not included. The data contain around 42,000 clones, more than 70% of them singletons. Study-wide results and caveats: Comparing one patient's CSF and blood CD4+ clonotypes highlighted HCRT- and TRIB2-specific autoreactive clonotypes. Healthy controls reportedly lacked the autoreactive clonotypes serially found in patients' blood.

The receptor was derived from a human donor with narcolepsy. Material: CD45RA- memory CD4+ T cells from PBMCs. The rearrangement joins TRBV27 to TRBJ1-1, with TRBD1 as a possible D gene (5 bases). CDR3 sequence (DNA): TGTGCCAGCAGTGGGGGAAACAAAAATGAAGCTTTCTTT. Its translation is CASSGGNKNEAFF.